This note documents a single TCR beta chain sequence. Participants spanned ages about 18 to 90 years and resided in 20 to 30 US areas. The source of the sample is a study of blood T cell repertoires in COVID-19. TCRdb keeps only in-frame clones here, not all; method: immunoSEQ multiplex PCR. The sample shows over 200,000 clones, 84% of them seen only once. J gave up 5 bases and V 0 bases, and 6 bases lay outside the gene matches. This CDR3 has 15 amino acids. Germline lookup yields CDR1 SGHRS and CDR2 YFSETQ. The V gene is TRBV5-1, the J gene TRBJ2-5; 8 bases agree with TRBD1. This TCR was sampled from a man aged 60 to 69 who had recovered from COVID-19. Material for sequencing was PBMCs or T cells enriched from blood (not recorded which). As DNA, the CDR3 is TGCGCCAGCAGCTTGGTTGCAGGGGGCGGTGAGACCCAGTACTTC. Its protein is CASSLVAGGGETQYF.